The 22 T cell receptor beta chains below come from one sample, sequenced in a study of blood T cell repertoires in COVID-19 (dated by TCRdb to about 2020). The protocol used for the library was the immunoSEQ multiplex PCR assay. The table was pulled from immuneACCESS by TCRdb, which kept in-frame rearrangements only. Such tables lose some clones; where checked, under half of the loss comes from unresolved V genes, and the rest has no known cause. The sample records some 70,000 clones, just over 85% of which are singletons. The top ten hold more than 1.4% of the sample. The sequenced sample was peripheral blood. These TCRs come from a woman aged 55 to 70 with acute or convalescent COVID-19.

The chain employs TRBV5-1 and TRBJ1-5, with D maybe TRBD1 (5 bases). The germline gives CDR1 SGHRS, CDR2 YFSETQ. Trimming shortened V by 6 bases and J by 4 bases, and 14 bases separated the two germline ends. This CDR3 contains 14 residues. CDR3 sequence reads: CASITREVNQPQHF. DNA of the CDR3: TGCGCCAGCATTACCAGGGAAGTTAATCAGCCCCAGCATTTT.

This chain connects TRBV30 to TRBJ1-6; no reliable D call. The V end was cut by 6 bases, the J end by 0 bases, with 15 bases between. CDR1 and CDR2 (germline): GTSNPN, SVGIG (reference sequence). This CDR3 has 16 amino acids. CDR3 in amino acids: CACWRLGDSYNSPLHF. Written as DNA, the CDR3 is TGTGCCTGCTGGCGGCTCGGGGACTCCTATAATTCACCCCTCCACTTT.

The chain employs TRBV5-1 and TRBJ2-3, with D perhaps TRBD1 (6 bases). The V gene's germline CDR1 is SGHRS and CDR2 YFSETQ. The CDR3 runs 14 residues. The ends were cut back, 4 bases at V and 6 bases at J, with 15 bases in the middle. CDR3 nucleotide sequence: TGCGCCAGCAGCCAGGGGACGGCCCGGGATACGCAGTATTTT. Its translation: CASSQGTARDTQYF. The full variable domain, its missing parts supplied by reference TRBV5-1 and TRBJ2-3, is KAGVTQTPRYLIKTRGQQVTLSCSPISGHRSVSWYQQTPGQGLQFLFEYFSETQRNKGNFPGRFSGRQFSNSRSEMNVSTLELGDSALYLCASSQGTARDTQYFGPGTRLTVL.

The rearrangement links TRBV30 to TRBJ2-3; D is perhaps TRBD1 (6 bases). Looked up from germline, CDR1 is GTSNPN and CDR2 is SVGIG (reference sequence). The germline V and J ends were trimmed by 2 bases and 4 bases, with 16 bases remaining between them. The CDR3 extends over 15 amino acids. CDR3 sequence reads: CAWSMGQGPADTQYF. The CDR3 bases are TGTGCCTGGAGTATGGGACAAGGACCGGCAGATACGCAGTATTTT.

The chain uses TRBV5-1 and TRBJ2-7; possibly TRBD1 for D (6 bases). The CDR3 spans 13 residues. Per the germline V gene, CDR1 is SGHRS and CDR2 is YFSETQ. Trimming pared 4 bases from V and 1 base from J, leaving 9 bases between. Here the CDR3 reads CASSARGSYEQYF. CDR3 coding DNA: TGCGCCAGCAGCGCCAGGGGTTCCTACGAGCAGTACTTC.

The chain employs TRBV7-8 and TRBJ2-1; 8 bases align to TRBD1. The J segment lost 4 bases and the V segment lost 5 bases, leaving 13 bases of the junction unmatched. The CDR3 extends over 17 amino acids. Germline CDR1 reads SGHVS; CDR2 reads FQNEAQ. CDR3 DNA: TGTGCCAGCAGCCCTCCAATCAGGACAGGGCCATACAATGAGCAGTTCTTC. It specifies CASSPPIRTGPYNEQFF. Together with reference TRBV7-8 and TRBJ2-1, the CDR3 gives the full variable domain: GAGVSQSPRYKVAKRGQDVALRCDPISGHVSLFWYQQALGQGPEFLTYFQNEAQLDKSGLPSDRFFAERPEGSVSTLKIQRTQQEDSAVYLCASSPPIRTGPYNEQFFGPGTRLTVL.

V is TRBV10-3 and J is TRBJ1-2; maybe TRBD1 (5 bases). CDR1 is ENHRY and CDR2 is SYGVKD in the germline V gene. CDR3 length equals 14 residues. With 6 bases removed from V and 7 bases from J, the gap between germline ends came to 18 bases. The CDR3: CAISPGTLGSGYTF. The CDR3 DNA sequence: TGTGCCATCAGCCCCGGGACTCTCGGAAGTGGCTACACCTTC.

The rearrangement uses TRBV30 and TRBJ1-5, with 9 bases matching TRBD1. The CDR3 runs to 15 residues. With V trimmed by 2 bases and J by 6 bases, 8 bases remained unmatched. CDR1 is GTSNPN, CDR2 SVGIG, per germline (reference sequence). The CDR3 spells CAWSTGTGRSQPQHF. The CDR3 nucleotides read TGTGCCTGGAGTACAGGGACAGGGAGGAGTCAGCCCCAGCATTTT.

Here the CDR3 reads CASSQRGGNGNTIYF. The CDR3 coding sequence is TGTGCCAGCAGCCAAAGAGGAGGGAACGGAAACACCATATATTTT. The V and J genes are TRBV3-1 (or the pseudogene TRBV3-2) and TRBJ1-3, with unresolved D. The CDR3 has 15 amino acids. The germline V and J ends were trimmed by 2 bases and 4 bases, with 12 bases remaining between them. Germline V gene sequence: CDR1 LGHDT, CDR2 YNNKEL (reference sequence).

This chain links TRBV5-5 with TRBJ1-1; perhaps TRBD1 as D (5 bases). This CDR3 is 16 amino acids long. The V gene's germline CDR1 is SGHKS and CDR2 YYEKEE (reference sequence). The V and J ends lost 3 bases and 0 bases respectively, with 15 bases between them. The CDR3: CASSSLQGNMNTEAFF. The CDR3 bases are TGTGCCAGCAGCTCACTGCAGGGAAATATGAACACTGAAGCTTTCTTT.

J is TRBJ1-2 and V is TRBV7-9; D is uncertain. The CDR3 totals 14 residues. Deletions cut 3 bases from V and 2 bases from J, with 10 bases between. Germline-derived CDR1 and CDR2 are SEHNR and FQNEAQ (reference sequence). CDR3 residues: CASSFDLGNYGYTF. CDR3 nucleotide sequence: TGTGCCAGCAGCTTTGATCTCGGGAACTATGGCTACACCTTC. Combining the CDR3 with reference TRBV7-9 and TRBJ1-2 gives the whole variable domain DTGVSQNPRHKITKRGQNVTFRCDPISEHNRLYWYRQTLGQGPEFLTYFQNEAQLEKSRLLSDRFSAERPKGSFSTLEIQRTEQGDSAMYLCASSFDLGNYGYTFGSGTRLTVV.

This clone has only a few counts. The genes are TRBV7-9 and TRBJ2-1; 12 bases align to TRBD2. V was clipped by 5 bases and J by 0 bases; unmatched bases: 11. CDR1 and CDR2 from the germline V gene are SEHNR and FQNEAQ (reference sequence). The CDR3 has 19 amino acids. The CDR3 DNA is TGTGCCAGCAGCCCACCCCTAGCGGGAGGGAGAAACTCCTACAATGAGCAGTTCTTC. Protein sequence: CASSPPLAGGRNSYNEQFF.

The chain links TRBV14 to TRBJ1-6; 9 bases are a match to TRBD1. This CDR3 comprises 15 residues. The germline V gene has CDR1 SGHDN and CDR2 FVKESK. The V segment lost 4 bases and the J segment 8 bases; nucleotides outside the gene matches: 6. CDR3 DNA sequence: TGTGCCAGCAGCCCCTTCGACAGGGGGTATTCACCCCTCCACTTT. Encoded protein: CASSPFDRGYSPLHF.

The genes are TRBV19 and TRBJ1-2, with D hard to call. Germline V gives CDR1 LNHDA, CDR2 SQIVND (reference sequence). Trimming took 6 bases from V and 4 from J, leaving 6 bases between them. This CDR3 is built from 11 residues. The CDR3 DNA reads as TGTGCCAGTAGACTCTTCTATGGCTACACCTTC. As protein: CASRLFYGYTF.

This clone came up once. The chain joins TRBV5-1 to TRBJ2-3; D not resolved. The CDR3 is 15 amino acids. CDR1 and CDR2 (germline): SGHRS, YFSETQ. Deletions cut 0 bases from V and 2 bases from J, with 10 bases between. This CDR3 reads CASSLDGPFTDTQYF. DNA for the CDR3: TGCGCCAGCAGCTTGGATGGGCCCTTCACAGATACGCAGTATTTT.

This chain connects TRBV18 to TRBJ1-2, with D unresolved. The CDR3 has 15 residues. Trimming shortened V by 2 bases and J by 4 bases, and 14 bases separated the two germline ends. Germline values: CDR1 KGHSH, CDR2 LQKENI. The DNA of the CDR3 is TGTGCCAGCTCACCAAGGACGGGGTTTGGCTATGGCTACACCTTC. Protein sequence: CASSPRTGFGYGYTF.

The rearrangement links TRBV2 to TRBJ1-5; TRBD1 is a possible D gene (5 bases). CDR1 and CDR2 from the germline V gene are SNHLY and FYNNEI. This CDR3 region has 13 residues. V was trimmed by 2 bases and J by 5 bases, leaving 7 bases between them. CDR3 coding DNA: TGTGCCAGCAGTGAACAGGGCTATCAGCCCCAGCATTTT. It is translated as CASSEQGYQPQHF.

The V gene is TRBV5-1, the J gene TRBJ2-2, with a weak D call TRBD2 (5 bases). Germline V CDR1 and CDR2: SGHRS, YFSETQ. Trimming pared 4 bases from V and 5 bases from J, leaving 15 bases between. This CDR3 is 15 amino acids long. CDR3 in DNA: TGCGCCAGCAGCGCCGAGGGCCCTACGACCGGGGAGCTGTTTTTT. It specifies CASSAEGPTTGELFF.

DNA of the CDR3: TGTGCCAGCTCACCCGGTCCCGGACAGGGGAGACAGCCCCAGCATTTT. Translating it yields CASSPGPGQGRQPQHF. This sequence joins TRBV18 and TRBJ1-5; TRBD1 aligns across 9 bases. There are 16 residues in the CDR3. With V trimmed by 3 bases and J by 7 bases, 10 bases remained unmatched. Germline V gene sequence: CDR1 KGHSH, CDR2 LQKENI.

This chain uses TRBV15 with TRBJ2-7, with D perhaps TRBD1 (6 bases). The V end was cut by 4 bases, the J end by 0 bases, with 10 bases between. The CDR3 sequence is 14 residues long. The germline CDR1 and CDR2 sequences are LNHNV and YYDKDF (reference sequence). The CDR3 bases are TGTGCCACCAGCAATGGACAGTTCTCCTACGAGCAGTACTTC. It encodes CATSNGQFSYEQYF.

The V gene is TRBV3-1 (or the pseudogene TRBV3-2), the J gene TRBJ2-2; TRBD2 matches at 12 bases. With V trimmed by 1 base and J by 4 bases, 1 base remained unmatched. CDR3 length: 16 residues. Germline values: CDR1 LGHDT, CDR2 YNNKEL (reference sequence). The CDR3 DNA sequence: TGTGCCAGCAGCCAAGGACTAGCGGGAGTCACCGGGGAGCTGTTTTTT. It codes for CASSQGLAGVTGELFF.

The rearrangement uses TRBV4-1 and TRBJ2-1; TRBD2 aligns across 7 bases. CDR1 is MGHRA and CDR2 is YSYEKL in the germline V gene. This CDR3 comprises 16 residues. The ends lost 4 bases at V and 0 bases at J; junction bases unmatched: 6. DNA for the CDR3: TGCGCCAGCAGCCCTCTAGCGGCCAGCTCCTACAATGAGCAGTTCTTC. Its protein is CASSPLAASSYNEQFF.